This T cell receptor (beta chain) derives from a study of control samples from healthy donors and cancer patients. Germline values: CDR1 SNHLY, CDR2 FYNNEI. The CDR3 length is 12 residues. V was pared by 5 bases and J by 14 bases, with 13 bases between. Assay: immunoSEQ multiplex PCR; the TCRdb copy retains only in-frame clones and omits some. The repertoire holds about 160,000 clones, with 95% to 96% as singletons. The sequence derives from a woman aged 30 to 39 in good health. The sequenced sample was blood. V is TRBV2 and J is TRBJ1-6; D uncertain. The DNA of the CDR3 is TGTGCCAGCAGTCTTAGACGAGATTCCCTCCACTTT. Protein product: CASSLRRDSLHF.